The T cell receptor beta chain described here comes from a study of cytomegalovirus exposure and HLA in healthy donors. General study results and limits: The study labeled 164 TCR beta chains cytomegalovirus-associated.

PCR involved 60 Vbeta and 13 Jbeta primers. The table came from immunoSEQ multiplex PCR; TCRdb's copy has only in-frame clones and leaves some out. The sample consists of some 81,000 clones, around 72% of them appearing once. It was healthy bone marrow donors who served as donors. The CDR3 consists of 16 residues. J lost 1 base, V lost 5 bases, and 8 bases had no gene match. From germline, CDR1 is MNHNS and CDR2 SASEGT. The table lists this clone with a few counts. Its target is not known. The origin of this receptor is a woman in her thirties or forties in good health and CMV-seropositive. V usage is TRBV6-1 and J usage is TRBJ1-5; 7 bases are a match to TRBD1. Sequences were obtained from PBMCs. The CDR3, as DNA: TGTGCCAGCAGTAAAGACAGGGCATGGAGCAATCAGCCCCAGCATTTT. This codes for CASSKDRAWSNQPQHF.